These 28 T cell receptor beta chains share one sample of origin, sequenced in a study of regulatory T cells in long-lasting Graves disease (dated by TCRdb to the early 2020s). The time point label corresponds to: newly diagnosed GD, antithyroid drugs for less than 3 months. RNA was extracted from PBMCs in TRIzol for both TCR sequencing and RNA sequencing. Library preparation was by multiplex PCR. The reads were generated on an Illumina HiSeq 4000. CDR3 regions were amplified by Arm-PCR with iRepertoire HTBI primers to construct TCR beta libraries. TCRdb handled the public reads itself, with Q25 trimming in fastp and clone calling in MiXCR, and kept productive beta chains. Every entry covers one CDR3 protein and lists the most common genes and DNA from its rows. Present in this sample are approximately 350,000 distinct CDR3 sequences, about 12% of which were seen just once. Of the sample, under 20% falls within the top ten clones.

The same sample was also used in a study of T cells in Graves' hyperthyroidism and ophthalmopathy.

The sample consisted of peripheral blood mononuclear cells (PBMCs), taken at new diagnosis, from a patient treated with antithyroid drugs. These receptors were collected from a young woman with Graves disease. Donor details come from another sample of the same person, matched by shared clones.

With regard to this clonotype: A much more abundant neighbour one base away suggests this may be a read error. This chain uses TRBV12-3 or TRBV12-4 with TRBJ2-7, with TRBD2 matching over 7 bases. This CDR3 is built from 15 residues. J gave up 7 bases and V 5 bases, and 14 bases lay outside the gene matches. CDR3 amino acids: CASSPGGGRAREQYF. CDR3 bases: TGTGCCAGCAGTCCGGGTGGGGGGAGGGCCCGTGAGCAGTACTTC.

The gene calls are TRBV5-1 and TRBJ2-1; D might be TRBD1 or TRBD2, each matching 6 bases. Deletions cut 7 bases from V and 10 bases from J, with 12 bases between. The CDR3 has 11 amino acids. Germline V CDR1 and CDR2: SGHRS, YFSETQ. The CDR3 sequence is CASGGRREQFF. The CDR3 DNA reads as TGCGCCAGCGGGGGGCGGAGGGAGCAGTTCTTC.

The rearrangement joins TRBV28 to TRBJ1-2; 7 nucleotides align to TRBD1. The CDR3 contains 22 residues. Unmatched junction bases numbered 28, after V lost 6 bases and J lost 0 bases. In germline, CDR1 is MDHEN, CDR2 SYDVKM. In DNA, the CDR3 is TGTGCCAGCAGCTTAGGAGGCCGAACCTTCGTAAACCGGGACAGAGCTAACTATGGCTACACCTTC. Its protein is CASSLGGRTFVNRDRANYGYTF.

This clonotype was recorded a few times. This chain links TRBV7-2 with TRBJ2-1; D may be TRBD1 (6 bases). CDR1 SGHTA and CDR2 FQGNSA come from the germline V gene. The ends were cut back, 2 bases at V and 2 bases at J, with 13 bases in the middle. The CDR3 sequence is 16 residues long. Here the CDR3 reads CASSLFWQGPYNEQFF. The CDR3 DNA is TGTGCCAGCAGCTTATTCTGGCAGGGGCCCTACAATGAGCAGTTCTTC.

This clonotype was detected many times. The chain is built from TRBV11-2 and TRBJ2-1; D is ambiguous. CDR1 is SGHAT and CDR2 is FQNNGV in the germline V gene. V lost 0 bases to trimming and J lost 4 bases, with 7 bases between them. This CDR3 comprises 14 residues. DNA for the CDR3: TGTGCCAGCAGCTTAGATAAGGTTTACAATGAGCAGTTCTTC. Encoded protein: CASSLDKVYNEQFF.

To note about this clonotype: This likely traces to a read error, being one base from a far larger clone. J is TRBJ1-2 and V is TRBV6-5; no reliable D call. The germline V gene encodes CDR1 MNHEY and CDR2 SVGAGI. The V end was cut by 5 bases, the J end by 2 bases, with 15 bases between. The CDR3 sequence is 15 residues long. CDR3 nucleotide sequence: TGTGCCAGCAGTGGATCCACCGTGGCCAACTATGGCTACACCTTC. Translated, it gives CASSGSTVANYGYTF.

This clonotype was seen many times. V gene TRBV10-1 combines with J gene TRBJ2-3; D is possibly TRBD2 (6 bases). CDR3 length: 17 residues. The germline CDR1 and CDR2 sequences are WNHNN and SYGVQD (reference sequence). Trimming shortened V by 2 bases and J by 6 bases, and 21 bases separated the two germline ends. The CDR3: CASSESLWRDRRDTQYF. The CDR3, as DNA: TGCGCCAGCAGTGAGAGTTTGTGGAGGGATCGTCGGGATACGCAGTATTTT.

This clonotype was observed many times. This sequence joins TRBV20-1 and TRBJ1-5; 7 bases align to TRBD1. Trimming at V came to 4 bases and at J to 2 bases, leaving 5 bases not matched to a gene. There are 14 residues in the CDR3. CDR1 and CDR2 from the germline V gene are DFQATT and SNEGSKA (reference sequence). The CDR3 is CSATDRVGNQPQHF. For the CDR3, the DNA is TGCAGTGCTACCGACAGGGTGGGCAATCAGCCCCAGCATTTT.

This clonotype came up many times. CDR3 DNA sequence: TGTGCCAGCAGTTTATGGGACGCGCCCAGCTCCTATAATTCACCCCTCCACTTT. Its translation is CASSLWDAPSSYNSPLHF. The chain carries TRBV28 and TRBJ1-6; D remains unclear. Trimming pared 0 bases from V and 0 bases from J, leaving 12 bases between. Per the germline V gene, CDR1 is MDHEN and CDR2 is SYDVKM. The CDR3 consists of 18 residues.

This clonotype was recorded many times. This chain links TRBV7-2 with TRBJ2-1; no firm D call. V was cut by 4 bases and J by 5 bases, with 12 bases left in between. This CDR3 has 14 residues. Germline CDR1 SGHTA, CDR2 FQGNSA. The CDR3 sequence: CASSSSSADNEQFF. CDR3 sequence (DNA): TGTGCCAGCAGCTCGAGTTCAGCAGACAATGAGCAGTTCTTC.

This clonotype was seen ten or more times. The rearrangement links TRBV12-3 or TRBV12-4 to TRBJ2-2; D is possibly TRBD1 (5 bases). With 6 bases removed from V and 4 bases from J, the gap between germline ends came to 15 bases. This CDR3 has 15 residues. As DNA, the CDR3 is TGTGCCAGCAGGCCAGGGTATACGAGCACCGGGGAGCTGTTTTTT. Translation: CASRPGYTSTGELFF.

The chain uses TRBV5-1 and TRBJ2-7, with 7 bases aligning to TRBD1. In germline, CDR1 is SGHRS, CDR2 YFSETQ. CDR3 size: 14 residues. The V and J ends lost 4 bases and 0 bases, in that order; junction bases with no gene match: 4. CDR3 bases: TGCGCCAGCAGCCCGACAGGGATCTCCTACGAGCAGTACGTC. This sequence encodes CASSPTGISYEQYV.

This clonotype came up a few times. This rearrangement joins TRBV28 to TRBJ2-5, with D perhaps TRBD1 (6 bases). The CDR3 runs to 14 residues. Trimming stripped 4 bases from V and 4 bases from J, with 13 bases between. The germline V gene encodes CDR1 MDHEN and CDR2 SYDVKM. Written as DNA, the CDR3 is TGTGCCAGCAGTTCCCCAGGGGTGGGAGAGACCCAGTACTTC. This sequence encodes CASSSPGVGETQYF.

This clonotype came up many times. The gene calls are TRBV28 and TRBJ1-5, with D perhaps TRBD1 (5 bases). There are 18 residues in the CDR3. The V and J ends lost 5 bases and 4 bases respectively, with 24 bases between them. Germline CDR1 MDHEN, CDR2 SYDVKM. The CDR3 is CASSSFRETGYFNQPQHF. Written as DNA, the CDR3 is TGTGCCAGCAGTAGTTTTCGGGAAACAGGATATTTTAATCAGCCCCAGCATTTT. Drawing the rest from reference TRBV28 and TRBJ1-5, the complete variable domain is DVKVTQSSRYLVKRTGEKVFLECVQDMDHENMFWYRQDPGLGLRLIYFSYDVKMKEKGDIPEGYSVSREKKERFSLILESASTNQTSMYLCASSSFRETGYFNQPQHFGDGTRLSIL.

This clonotype has a count of ten or more. J is TRBJ1-2 and V is TRBV2; 8 nucleotides align to TRBD1. The ends lost 4 bases at V and 4 bases at J; junction bases unmatched: 8. The CDR3 length is 15 residues. Per the germline V gene, CDR1 is SNHLY and CDR2 is FYNNEI. CDR3 nucleotide sequence: TGTGCCAGCAGTGGACAGGGGCCCGGGGGCTATGGCTACACCTTC. This gives the protein CASSGQGPGGYGYTF.

This clonotype was seen at least ten times. The V gene is TRBV11-2, the J gene TRBJ1-1; no definite D call. V was pared by 1 base and J by 8 bases, with 5 bases between. The V gene's germline CDR1 is SGHAT and CDR2 FQNNGV. The CDR3 runs to 11 residues. The CDR3 DNA is TGTGCCAGCAGCTTAGGGGCGGAAGCTTTCTTT. It encodes CASSLGAEAFF.

This clonotype has a handful of counts. The chain is built from TRBV28 and TRBJ1-4; unclear D gene. The length of the CDR3 is 13 residues. Germline-derived CDR1 and CDR2 are MDHEN and SYDVKM. The V end was cut by 5 bases, the J end by 7 bases, with 11 bases between. The CDR3 bases are TGTGCCAGCAGTGATACAGTAGGTGAAAAACTGTTTTTT. Residues: CASSDTVGEKLFF.

This clonotype has a count of ten or more. The V and J genes are TRBV10-3 and TRBJ2-7, with TRBD2 as a possible D gene (7 bases). The V and J ends lost 4 bases and 4 bases respectively, with 14 bases between them. This CDR3 is built from 14 residues. CDR1 is ENHRY, CDR2 SYGVKD, per germline. This CDR3 is CAISARGAPYEQYF. CDR3 coding DNA: TGTGCCATCAGTGCCCGGGGGGCTCCGTACGAGCAGTACTTC.

This clonotype was seen only a few times. The rearrangement links TRBV5-1 to TRBJ2-5; D uncertain. The CDR3 length is 14 residues. The germline V gene encodes CDR1 SGHRS and CDR2 YFSETQ. The germline V and J ends were trimmed by 0 bases and 7 bases, with 13 bases remaining between them. In DNA form, the CDR3 reads TGCGCCAGCAGCTTGGAGACCCTAGACGGGACCCAGTACTTC. Its protein product is CASSLETLDGTQYF.

This clonotype was seen more than once but under ten times. The chain couples TRBV12-3 or TRBV12-4 to TRBJ2-5, with D hard to call. The V gene lost 6 bases and the J gene lost 2 bases, with 13 bases spanning the gap. CDR3 length equals 14 residues. Here the CDR3 reads CASSREGVQETQYF. The CDR3 region has the DNA TGTGCCAGCAGCCGAGAAGGAGTTCAAGAGACCCAGTACTTC.

This clonotype was observed at least ten times. The chain couples TRBV27 to TRBJ2-3, with TRBD2 matching over 9 bases. The CDR3 loop spans 15 amino acids. Per the germline V gene, CDR1 is MNHEY and CDR2 is SMNVEV (reference sequence). V shed 9 bases, J shed 3 bases, and the junction held 10 bases outside the gene matches. This CDR3 is CASSLSGGLTDTQYF. CDR3 DNA: TGTGCCAGTTCACTTAGCGGGGGACTTACAGATACGCAGTATTTT.

This clonotype has at least ten counts. The chain employs TRBV20-1 and TRBJ2-1; no firm D call. CDR1 and CDR2 from the germline V gene are DFQATT and SNEGSKA (reference sequence). This CDR3 is built from 14 residues. With 1 base removed from V and 9 bases from J, the gap between germline ends came to 16 bases. CDR3: CSARASITDLEQFF. The DNA of the CDR3 is TGCAGTGCTAGAGCCAGTATAACAGATCTTGAGCAGTTCTTC.

Many counts were recorded for this clonotype. V gene TRBV30 combines with J gene TRBJ1-5; possible D gene TRBD1, 5 bases. The CDR3 consists of 14 residues. The V end lost 5 bases, the J end lost 4 bases, and 15 bases lay between the germline ends. Germline CDR1 and CDR2: GTSNPN and SVGIG (reference sequence). Written as DNA, the CDR3 is TGTGCCTGGCAAAATACAGGATCGAATCAGCCCCAGCATTTT. It specifies CAWQNTGSNQPQHF.

This clonotype was seen repeatedly, ten times or more. The chain joins TRBV30 to TRBJ1-2; a possible D gene is TRBD1 (6 bases). Germline loops: CDR1 GTSNPN, CDR2 SVGIG (reference sequence). V was clipped by 0 bases and J by 7 bases, with 12 bases between them. The CDR3 totals 13 residues. The CDR3 is CAWSVTGWSGYTF. As DNA, the CDR3 is TGTGCCTGGAGTGTAACAGGGTGGAGTGGCTACACCTTC.

The chain recombines TRBV20-1 with TRBJ2-3, with 7 nucleotides matching TRBD2. The J call may be wrong; the DNA end is better matched by TRBJ2-5. Germline V gives CDR1 DFQATT, CDR2 SNEGSKA (reference sequence). CDR3 length: 17 amino acids. The CDR3 bases are TGCAGTGCTAGAGCGGGGGAGGGCCAGTTAATGATAGAGACCCAGTACTTC. Translation gives CSARAGEGQLMIETQYF.

This clonotype was found many times. The chain is built from TRBV11-2 and TRBJ2-1, with a weak D call TRBD2 (6 bases). This CDR3 spans 13 amino acids. Per germline, CDR1 SGHAT and CDR2 FQNNGV. V was clipped by 7 bases and J by 2 bases, with 9 bases between them. For the CDR3, the DNA is TGTGCCAGCAAAACGGGGGCCTACAATGAGCAGTTCTTC. This encodes CASKTGAYNEQFF.

This clonotype occurred many times. V usage is TRBV27 and J usage is TRBJ1-1; D is possibly TRBD1 (6 bases). CDR3 size: 13 residues. Germline values: CDR1 MNHEY, CDR2 SMNVEV (reference sequence). V lost 6 bases and J lost 8, with 16 bases in between. CDR3 residues: CASSRTQDREAFF. CDR3 bases: TGTGCCAGCAGCCGGACTCAAGACAGGGAAGCTTTCTTT.

This clonotype appeared a few times. This rearrangement joins TRBV19 to TRBJ1-1; D is uncertain. V gave up 7 bases and J gave up 0 bases, with 12 bases separating them. CDR1 is LNHDA, CDR2 SQIVND, per germline (reference sequence). This CDR3 is built from 14 residues. The CDR3 is CASTSMGLNTEAFF. The CDR3 DNA follows: TGTGCCAGTACCTCGATGGGCCTGAACACTGAAGCTTTCTTT.